What follows are 15 T cell receptor beta chains derived from one specimen sequenced in a study of cytotoxic CD8 clonotypes in ibrutinib-treated CLL. Using immunoSEQ multiplex PCR, the repertoire was profiled, and TCRdb retains in-frame clones only, with some absent. Among fewer than 20,000 clones listed, 55% to 80% were seen once. The specimen was PBMCs, collected after 12 months of ibrutinib treatment. These receptors originate from a human donor with chronic lymphocytic leukemia.

CDR3 DNA sequence: TGTGCCAGCAGCTTAGGATTAGCGGGGGGGACCTACGAGCAGTACTTC. Translated, it gives CASSLGLAGGTYEQYF. The chain links TRBV7-8 to TRBJ2-7; 11 positions agree with TRBD2. Germline V gene data show CDR1 as SGHVS and CDR2 as FQNEAQ. This CDR3 is 16 amino acids long. V dropped 1 base and J dropped 2; count of bases not matched to a gene: 4.

The CDR3 DNA reads as TGTGCCAGCAGTCCCCTAGCGGAGGCCACATACAATGAGCAGTTCTTC. This translates into CASSPLAEATYNEQFF. The genes are TRBV11-3 and TRBJ2-1; 7 bases fit TRBD2. From germline, CDR1 is SGHNT and CDR2 YENEEA. The CDR3 totals 16 residues. Trimming took 6 bases from V and 4 from J; bases not matched to a gene: 12.

In its sample, this clone was seen a few times. The rearrangement joins TRBV21-1 to TRBJ2-2; the D call in the table, TRBD2, was not verified against the DNA. TRBV21-1 is tagged as a pseudogene. CDR3 length equals 14 residues. CDR3 bases: TGTGCCAGCAGAGCGTCCGAACGAGTCGGGGAGCTGTTTTTT. Translated, it gives CASRASERVGELFF.

This clone has only one observation. This chain connects TRBV19 to TRBJ1-1, with TRBD1 matching over 11 bases. Germline trimming cut 4 bases from V and 5 bases from J; bases unmatched to any gene: 3. The CDR3 spans 14 residues. CDR1 and CDR2 (germline): LNHDA, SQIVND (reference sequence). CDR3 coding DNA: TGTGCCAGTAGTAAACGGGACAGGGGGACTGAAGCTTTCTTT. Its translation: CASSKRDRGTEAFF.

A single count supports this clone. The chain combines TRBV18 with TRBJ2-7, with 8 nucleotides matching TRBD1. The J segment lost 3 bases and the V segment lost 0 bases, leaving 4 bases of the junction unmatched. The germline V gene encodes CDR1 KGHSH and CDR2 LQKENI. This CDR3 is 15 amino acids long. This CDR3 is CASSPPGQANYEQYF. CDR3 sequence (DNA): TGTGCCAGCTCACCACCGGGACAGGCCAACTACGAGCAGTACTTC.

This clone was observed a few times. The V gene is TRBV27, the J gene TRBJ1-2; weak D call: TRBD1 (6 bases). CDR3 size: 15 residues. The germline gives CDR1 MNHEY, CDR2 SMNVEV (reference sequence). V gave up 3 bases and J gave up 5 bases, with 16 bases separating them. The CDR3 loop reads CASSFAADRLYGYTF. Here the CDR3 DNA reads TGTGCCAGCAGTTTCGCTGCGGACAGACTGTATGGCTACACCTTC.

This sequence joins TRBV7-9 and TRBJ2-2, with D possibly matching TRBD2 (6 bases). The CDR3 is 15 residues long. CDR1 SEHNR and CDR2 FQNEAQ come from the germline V gene (reference sequence). V dropped 2 bases and J dropped 1 base, with 8 bases sitting between them. CDR3 sequence: CASSLLAVNTGELFF. CDR3 nucleotide sequence: TGTGCCAGCAGCTTATTAGCGGTGAACACCGGGGAGCTGTTTTTT.

This chain links TRBV6-1 with TRBJ1-5; 7 bases agree with TRBD1. After removal of 1 base from V and 7 bases from J, the junction contained 4 bases not matched to a gene. Germline V CDR1 and CDR2: MNHNS, SASEGT. CDR3 length: 14 amino acids. The CDR3 DNA follows: TGTGCCAGCAGTGAAGTGGGGGGACAGCAGCCCCAGCATTTT. This translates into CASSEVGGQQPQHF.

This sequence joins TRBV6-5 and TRBJ1-1, with D uncertain. Per germline, CDR1 MNHEY and CDR2 SVGAGI. V lost 2 bases to trimming and J lost 8 bases, with 6 bases between them. CDR3 length: 11 amino acids. DNA of the CDR3: TGTGCCAGCAGTTACATGGAAGAAGCTTTCTTT. It specifies CASSYMEEAFF.

The V call is TRBV6-1, the J call TRBJ1-5; a possible D gene is TRBD1 (6 bases). Trimming took off 2 bases at V and 5 bases at J, with 7 bases between the two ends. CDR3 length equals 13 residues. The germline V gene encodes CDR1 MNHNS and CDR2 SASEGT. This CDR3 reads CASSETGHQPQHF. For the CDR3, the DNA is TGTGCCAGCAGTGAAACAGGGCATCAGCCCCAGCATTTT.

This clone is labeled medium-sized. The chain combines TRBV7-9 with TRBJ1-4; D not resolved. CDR1 and CDR2 (germline): SEHNR, FQNEAQ (reference sequence). Between the trimmed V and J ends, which lost 5 bases and 0 bases, there was a span of 10 bases. The CDR3 is 15 amino acids. In DNA form, the CDR3 reads TGTGCCAGCAGCCCTGACGGCCCAACTAATGAAAAACTGTTTTTT. It codes for CASSPDGPTNEKLFF.

This chain uses TRBV14 with TRBJ2-1; D possibly matches TRBD1 or TRBD2 (6 bases each). CDR1 SGHDN and CDR2 FVKESK come from the germline V gene. Trimming stripped 3 bases from V and 4 bases from J, with 19 bases between. The CDR3 has 17 residues. The CDR3 nucleotides are TGTGCCAGCAGCCACCGTTCCCGGGGGCTCTTATACAATGAGCAGTTCTTC. Its translation: CASSHRSRGLLYNEQFF. Using reference TRBV14 and TRBJ2-1 for the parts outside the CDR3, the full variable domain is EAGVTQFPSHSVIEKGQTVTLRCDPISGHDNLYWYRRVMGKEIKFLLHFVKESKQDESGMPNNRFLAERTGGTYSTLKVQPAELEDSGVYFCASSHRSRGLLYNEQFFGPGTRLTVL.

The J gene is TRBJ2-3, the V gene TRBV10-3, with D hard to call. The CDR3 is 14 residues long. Germline V gene data show CDR1 as ENHRY and CDR2 as SYGVKD. V gave up 4 bases and J gave up 4 bases, with 12 bases separating them. CDR3 region: CAISGIEEPDTQYF. CDR3 DNA sequence: TGTGCCATCAGTGGGATCGAGGAACCAGATACGCAGTATTTT.

J is TRBJ2-3 and V is TRBV11-1; D unclear. Looked up from germline, CDR1 is SGHAT and CDR2 is FQDESV (reference sequence). The germline V and J ends were trimmed by 0 bases and 0 bases, with 1 base remaining between them. The CDR3 is 13 amino acids. DNA for the CDR3: TGTGCCAGCAGCTTAGCTAGCACAGATACGCAGTATTTT. It translates to CASSLASTDTQYF.

J is TRBJ2-1 and V is TRBV2; 10 bases align to TRBD2. Losses at the gene ends were 5 bases for V and 6 bases for J; bases not matched to a gene: 7. From germline, CDR1 is SNHLY and CDR2 FYNNEI. The CDR3 runs 15 residues. The CDR3 coding sequence is TGTGCCAGCAGTTTATTCGCTAGCGGGAGCAATGAGCAGTTCTTC. Protein: CASSLFASGSNEQFF.